This T cell receptor (delta chain) is drawn from a study of gamma-delta T cells after stem cell transplantation. TCRdb fed the RT-PCR reads into CATT to redo clone calling. In the table there are some 2,800 delta-chain clones, more than 2.5% of which are singletons. This clone is labeled as medium-sized. Other nucleotide sequences from this sample produce the same CDR3. This CDR3 has 19 amino acids. V lost 0 bases, J lost 0 bases, and 14 bases stayed unmatched. Germline values: CDR1 GEAIGNYY, CDR2 EKD. The chain carries TRDV2 and TRDJ1; TRDD3 matches 8 bases. The receptor was derived from a human donor. It is not recorded whose cells these are; they may come from a transplant donor. The sequenced material came from gamma-delta T cells. CDR3 DNA: TGTGCCTGTGACACCTTGTACTGGGGGGACCTGGACTACACCGATAAACTCATCTTT. Residues: CACDTLYWGDLDYTDKLIF.